These 8 T cell receptor beta chains originate from one sample sequenced in a study of shared clonotypes between healthy human individuals. CD45RO negativity and positive selection for CCR7 defined naive CD8 cells, a population that excluded terminally differentiated effector memory CD45RA+ cells. Generated by immunoSEQ multiplex PCR, the TCRdb table keeps only in-frame clones and is missing some. The data show 1.5 million to 2.5 million clones, about 94% seen once. Sample: naive CD8+ T cells sorted from blood. The source is a man aged 18 to 35 in good health.

The gene calls are TRBV15 and TRBJ1-1; D is ambiguous. The length of the CDR3 is 14 residues. Trimming took off 0 bases at V and 6 bases at J, with 11 bases between the two ends. Germline V gives CDR1 LNHNV, CDR2 YYDKDF (reference sequence). In DNA form, the CDR3 reads TGTGCCACCAGCAGAGATAGTTGGGCGGCTGAAGCTTTCTTT. Its translation is CATSRDSWAAEAFF. The complete variable domain, with remaining parts taken from reference TRBV15 and TRBJ1-1, reads DAMVIQNPRYQVTQFGKPVTLSCSQTLNHNVMYWYQQKSSQAPKLLFHYYDKDFNNEADTPDNFQSRRPNTSFCFLDIRSPGLGDTAMYLCATSRDSWAAEAFFGQGTRLTVV.

The gene calls are TRBV7-4 and TRBJ2-5; D might be TRBD2 (6 bases). Trimming removed 7 bases from V and 1 base from J, with 16 bases in between. The CDR3 runs 15 residues. Germline V lookup: CDR1 SGHVT, CDR2 SQSDAQ. CDR3 loop: CASTLWCGAQETQYF. The CDR3 DNA follows: TGTGCCAGCACCCTCTGGTGCGGGGCCCAAGAGACCCAGTACTTC.

A remark on this clone: This sample also contains other DNA sequences that code for the same CDR3. This chain connects TRBV27 to TRBJ2-5; D remains ambiguous. Trimming cost V 3 bases and J 5 bases, with 10 bases left between them. The CDR3 is 13 residues long. Germline lookup yields CDR1 MNHEY and CDR2 SMNVEV (reference sequence). The CDR3 spells CASSFGVGETQYF. The CDR3 bases are TGTGCCAGCAGTTTTGGGGTGGGGGAGACCCAGTACTTC.

This rearrangement joins TRBV28 to TRBJ2-4; the D gene could be TRBD1 or TRBD2 (6 bases each). The CDR3 extends over 13 amino acids. The germline V gene has CDR1 MDHEN and CDR2 SYDVKM. The V end was cut by 7 bases, the J end by 8 bases, with 15 bases between. DNA of the CDR3: TGTGCCAGCACATTGGGGGGCCTCGACATTCAGTACTTC. Translation: CASTLGGLDIQYF.

The chain couples TRBV27 to TRBJ2-1; 13 nucleotides line up with TRBD2. The germline V gene encodes CDR1 MNHEY and CDR2 SMNVEV (reference sequence). There are 18 residues in the CDR3. V shed 0 bases, J shed 2 bases, and the junction held 4 bases outside the gene matches. CDR3 protein: CASSLSFGLAGAYNEQFF. Here the CDR3 DNA reads TGTGCCAGCAGTTTATCTTTCGGACTAGCGGGGGCCTACAATGAGCAGTTCTTC.

Details on this clone: Other DNA variants within this sample encode the same CDR3. Here the CDR3 DNA reads TGCGCCAGCAGCCAAGGCGGCGGGACCTACGAGCAGTACTTC. Translation gives CASSQGGGTYEQYF. The V and J genes are TRBV4-1 and TRBJ2-7, with D tentatively TRBD2 (6 bases). Looked up from germline, CDR1 is MGHRA and CDR2 is YSYEKL. Trimming left V 1 base short and J 2 bases short, with 9 bases between. The CDR3 loop spans 14 amino acids.

Points on this clone: Other DNA sequences of this sample code for an identical CDR3. The J gene is TRBJ2-7, the V gene TRBV27; 9 bases are shared with TRBD2. This CDR3 region has 14 residues. Trimming took 5 bases from V and 3 from J; bases not matched to a gene: 5. The V gene's germline CDR1 is MNHEY and CDR2 SMNVEV (reference sequence). CDR3 coding DNA: TGTGCCAGCAGTCCTACTAGCGGGCGCTACGAGCAGTACTTC. This codes for CASSPTSGRYEQYF.

The V call is TRBV7-2, the J call TRBJ2-3, with TRBD2 matching 11 bases. This CDR3 spans 15 amino acids. J lost 2 bases, V lost 7 bases, and 5 bases had no gene match. Germline CDR1 reads SGHTA; CDR2 reads FQGNSA. CDR3 nucleotides: TGTGCCAGCACCATGACTAGCGGGAACACAGATACGCAGTATTTT. The encoded protein is CASTMTSGNTDTQYF.